This is a list of T cell receptor beta chains from one sample in a study of CD8+CD57+ T cells in acquired aplastic anemia. Via MiXCR, TCRdb re-called the reads, giving one row per CDR3 protein. The sample consists of roughly 170,000 distinct CDR3 sequences, 48% of them appearing once. Sequencing used sorted CD4+, CD8+, or CD8+CD57+ T cells (not recorded which) from PBMCs. The receptors stem from a human donor with aplastic anemia. CDR3s include the opening cysteine and the closing phenylalanine or tryptophan. The D gene is left open where the match is weak. Size is stated for part of the rows, as once, few or many counts, or as a class when the clone is expanded.

j_call | clone_size | v_call | d_call | cdr3_length | cdr3_aa | cdr3_nt
TRBJ2-1 | NA | TRBV24-1 | NA | 16 | CATSDLSQPLEGEQFF | TGTGCCACCAGTGACCTGAGTCAGCCGCTAGAGGGTGAGCAGTTCTTC
TRBJ2-1 | many | TRBV7-8 | NA | 16 | CASSLPSGGSYNEQFF | TGTGCCAGCAGCTTACCCTCTGGGGGTTCCTACAATGAGCAGTTCTTC
TRBJ2-1 | NA | TRBV20-1 | TRBD2 | 14 | CSAVGLAGVVEQFF | TGCAGTGCTGTAGGACTAGCTGGGGTTGTTGAGCAGTTCTTC
TRBJ2-6 | NA | TRBV24-1 | NA | 11 | CATNGANVLTF | TGTGCCACCAATGGGGCCAACGTCCTGACTTTC
TRBJ1-2 | NA | TRBV6-2/TRBV6-3 | TRBD1 | 15 | CASSYRTTGSYGYTF | TGTGCCAGCAGTTATCGAACGACAGGGAGCTATGGCTACACCTTC
TRBJ1-1 | NA | TRBV2 | NA | 13 | CASSDADSTEAFF | TGTGCCAGCAGTGATGCGGACAGTACTGAAGCTTTCTTT
TRBJ2-7 | many | TRBV10-2 | NA | 14 | CASSEGRASYEQYF | TGCGCCAGCAGTGAGGGCAGGGCTTCCTACGAGCAGTACTTC
TRBJ1-5 | NA | TRBV10-3 | TRBD1 | 16 | CAISDSGTGSYQPQHF | TGTGCCATCAGTGATTCCGGGACAGGTAGTTATCAGCCCCAGCATTTT
TRBJ2-5 | many | TRBV6-1 | NA | 13 | CASNRGEGETQYF | TGTGCCAGCAACAGGGGGGAGGGAGAGACCCAGTACTTC
TRBJ1-1 | NA | TRBV20-1 | NA | 12 | CSARGGNTEAFF | TGCAGTGCTAGGGGGGGGAACACTGAAGCTTTCTTT
TRBJ1-5 | once | TRBV6-1 | TRBD1 | 17 | CASSVQQGAGYEQPQHF | TGTGCCAGCAGTGTACAACAGGGGGCGGGGTACGAGCAGCCCCAGCATTTT
TRBJ2-3 | NA | TRBV10-3 | NA | 12 | CAISESEEKASF | TGTGCCATCAGTGAGTCGGAAGAAAAGGCCTCCTTT
TRBJ2-1 | NA | TRBV29-1 | NA | 13 | CSVEPPSNNEQFF | TGCAGCGTTGAGCCCCCCTCGAACAATGAGCAGTTCTTC
TRBJ2-3 | once | TRBV7-8 | TRBD2 | 15 | CASSQLAGDLDTQYF | TGTGCCAGCAGCCAACTAGCGGGGGATTTAGATACGCAGTATTTT
TRBJ2-1 | NA | TRBV7-2 | NA | 13 | CASSLKPRTGVFF | TGTGCCAGCAGCTTAAAACCTCGAACCGGTGTGTTCTTC
TRBJ2-1 | NA | TRBV5-1 | TRBD2 | 15 | CASSLMAGGIDEQFF | TGCGCCAGCAGCTTGATGGCGGGAGGTATCGATGAGCAGTTCTTC
TRBJ2-5 | NA | TRBV5-1 | TRBD2 | 17 | CASSFGLAGAGEETQYF | TGCGCCAGCAGCTTCGGACTAGCGGGGGCCGGGGAAGAGACCCAGTACTTC
TRBJ2-1 | NA | TRBV7-2 | TRBD2 | 17 | CASSLAGLAGGYNEQFF | TGTGCCAGCAGCTTAGCGGGGTTAGCGGGGGGCTACAATGAGCAGTTCTTC
TRBJ1-1 | few | TRBV27 | TRBD1 | 17 | CASRLLRGTGMNTEAFF | TGTGCCAGCAGACTGCTAAGAGGGACAGGAATGAACACTGAAGCTTTCTTT
TRBJ2-7 | NA | TRBV2 | TRBD1 | 14 | CASRTQPGGYEQYF | TGTGCCAGCAGAACCCAACCAGGGGGCTACGAGCAGTACTTC
TRBJ2-3 | many | TRBV4-2 | NA | 16 | CASITSPPQVGATQYF | TGTGCCAGCATCACCTCCCCCCCTCAGGTGGGGGCTACGCAGTATTTT
TRBJ2-3 | many | TRBV20-1 | NA | 15 | CSASTRAGATDTQYF | TGCAGTGCTAGTACGCGGGCGGGGGCCACAGATACGCAGTATTTT
TRBJ2-1 | few | TRBV15 | TRBD2 | 14 | CATSGLAGGHEQFF | TGTGCCACCAGCGGACTAGCGGGAGGGCATGAGCAGTTCTTC
TRBJ1-2 | once | TRBV20-1 | NA | 14 | CSARREARYYGYTF | TGCAGTGCTAGGAGGGAGGCGAGGTACTATGGCTACACCTTC
TRBJ2-3 | NA | TRBV19 | TRBD2 | 13 | CASRLAGVGYQYF | TGTGCCAGTAGACTAGCGGGAGTTGGATATCAGTATTTT
TRBJ2-5 | many | TRBV25-1 | TRBD2 | 16 | CASRIGTSGASETQYF | TGTGCCAGCAGGATTGGGACTAGCGGGGCCTCAGAGACCCAGTACTTC
TRBJ2-1 | many | TRBV5-4 | TRBD2 | 17 | CASSLDSRKRGTNEQFF | TGTGCCAGCAGCTTGGATAGCAGGAAGCGGGGGACAAATGAGCAGTTCTTC
TRBJ2-1 | NA | TRBV6-2/TRBV6-3 | TRBD2 | 17 | CASSYSGLATTYNEQFF | TGTGCCAGCAGTTACTCGGGACTAGCGACAACCTACAATGAGCAGTTCTTC
TRBJ2-2 | NA | TRBV6-1 | NA | 16 | CASRKQGQTYTGELFF | TGTGCCAGCAGAAAACAGGGCCAGACGTACACCGGGGAGCTGTTTTTT
TRBJ2-2 | few | TRBV7-2 | NA | 13 | CASTTPNTGELFF | TGTGCCAGCACCACGCCAAACACCGGGGAGCTGTTTTTT
TRBJ2-7 | NA | TRBV5-8 | NA | 15 | CASSLGLTASYEQYF | TGTGCCAGCAGCTTGGGACTAACTGCCTCCTACGAGCAGTACTTC
TRBJ1-2 | medium-sized | TRBV2 | TRBD1 | 14 | CASRDRGLFYGYTF | TGTGCCAGTAGGGACAGGGGGTTGTTCTATGGCTACACCTTC
TRBJ1-6 | many | TRBV12-3/TRBV12-4 | NA | 15 | CASSRTAGGNSPLHF | TGTGCCAGCAGCAGGACAGCGGGGGGTAATTCACCCCTCCACTTT
TRBJ1-1 | NA | TRBV10-2 | NA | 13 | CASSVGAQGEAFF | TGCGCCAGCAGTGTAGGGGCGCAAGGGGAAGCTTTCTTT
TRBJ1-4 | once | TRBV10-2 | NA | 13 | CASSWEIGEKLFF | TGCGCCAGCAGCTGGGAAATCGGTGAAAAACTGTTTTTT
TRBJ2-1 | few | TRBV5-1 | TRBD1 | 19 | CASSSGRTGGLGGYNEQFF | TGCGCCAGCAGCTCCGGCCGGACAGGGGGCTTAGGTGGCTACAATGAGCAGTTCTTC